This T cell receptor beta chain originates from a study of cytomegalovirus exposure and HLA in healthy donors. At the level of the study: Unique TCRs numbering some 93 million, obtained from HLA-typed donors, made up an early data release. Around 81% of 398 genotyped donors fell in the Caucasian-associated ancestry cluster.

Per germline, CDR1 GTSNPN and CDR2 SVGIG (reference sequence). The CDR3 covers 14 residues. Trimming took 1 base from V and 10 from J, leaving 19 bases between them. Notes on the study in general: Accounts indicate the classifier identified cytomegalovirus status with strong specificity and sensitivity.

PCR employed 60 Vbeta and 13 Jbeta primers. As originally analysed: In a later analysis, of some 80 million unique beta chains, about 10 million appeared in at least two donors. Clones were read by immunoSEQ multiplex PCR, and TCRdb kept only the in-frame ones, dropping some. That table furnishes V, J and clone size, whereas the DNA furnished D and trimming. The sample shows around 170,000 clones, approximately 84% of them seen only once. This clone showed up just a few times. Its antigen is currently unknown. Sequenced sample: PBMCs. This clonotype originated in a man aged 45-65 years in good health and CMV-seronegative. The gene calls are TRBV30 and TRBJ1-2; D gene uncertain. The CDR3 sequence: CAWSAPRRARDYTF. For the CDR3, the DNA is TGTGCCTGGAGTGCCCCACGCCGGGCCCGGGACTACACCTTC.